Following are 8 T cell receptor beta chains from one sample sequenced in a study of cytomegalovirus exposure and HLA in healthy donors. Sequencing used immunoSEQ multiplex PCR; TCRdb keeps in-frame clones, though not all of them. The sample consists of approximately 190,000 clones, 84% of them appearing once. Sequencing was performed on PBMCs. The receptor set was obtained from a man aged 18 to 30 in good health and CMV-seropositive.

The V call is TRBV6-5, the J call TRBJ1-5; D is unresolved. Germline V gene lookup returns CDR1 MNHEY and CDR2 SVGAGI. The ends were cut back, 0 bases at V and 4 bases at J, with 7 bases in the middle. This CDR3 contains 14 residues. The CDR3 loop is CASSYSEINQPQHF. The CDR3 DNA reads as TGTGCCAGCAGTTACTCGGAGATAAATCAGCCCCAGCATTTT.

There are a few counts of this clone. V is TRBV19 and J is TRBJ1-2; unclear D gene. Per germline, CDR1 LNHDA and CDR2 SQIVND (reference sequence). V gave up 1 base and J gave up 8 bases, with 11 bases separating them. The CDR3 spans 13 residues. The CDR3 DNA reads as TGTGCCAGTAGTATAGGAGGAGGCTACGGCTACACCTTC. Its protein is CASSIGGGYGYTF.

The chain is built from TRBV6-7 and TRBJ1-3; perhaps TRBD1 as D (5 bases). TRBV6-7 is noted as an ORF with a role that remains uncertain. V lost 6 bases and J 0 bases, leaving 15 bases between the germline ends. The CDR3 contains 16 residues. In nucleotides, the CDR3 is TGTGCCAGCAGAATTCTCACAGGCGTCTCTGGAAACACCATATATTTT. It codes for CASRILTGVSGNTIYF.

V and J are TRBV5-1 and TRBJ2-1; 7 nucleotides match TRBD1. Germline V lookup: CDR1 SGHRS, CDR2 YFSETQ. The CDR3 is 15 amino acids. J gave up 5 bases and V 1 base, and 6 bases lay outside the gene matches. Here the CDR3 reads CASSLSRQGDNEQFF. The DNA for the CDR3 is TGCGCCAGCAGCTTGAGCCGACAGGGAGACAATGAGCAGTTCTTC.

This clone has just a few counts. The chain links TRBV27 to TRBJ1-3, with a possible D match to TRBD1 (5 bases). Germline loops: CDR1 MNHEY, CDR2 SMNVEV (reference sequence). V dropped 5 bases and J dropped 6 bases, with 20 bases sitting between them. This CDR3 spans 16 amino acids. CDR3 sequence (DNA): TGTGCCAGCAGTCCCACTCCTGCCAGGGCTTCAAACACCATATATTTT. It yields the protein CASSPTPARASNTIYF.

This chain joins TRBV30 and TRBJ2-5; D possibly corresponds to TRBD2 (6 bases). V dropped 2 bases and J dropped 2 bases, with 21 bases sitting between them. Per the germline V gene, CDR1 is GTSNPN and CDR2 is SVGIG (reference sequence). This CDR3 comprises 17 residues. The CDR3 region has the DNA TGTGCCTGGAGTACCCCTCCCGGGGGAAGAGGGCAAGAGACCCAGTACTTC. It specifies CAWSTPPGGRGQETQYF.

This clone was counted between two and nine times. V usage is TRBV7-8 and J usage is TRBJ2-7; the D gene is possibly TRBD2 (6 bases). Looked up from germline, CDR1 is SGHVS and CDR2 is FQNEAQ. The CDR3 is made up of 17 amino acids. V was pared by 3 bases and J by 7 bases, with 25 bases between. The chain's CDR3 is CASSLIPSWRDKAEQYF. The CDR3 nucleotides read TGTGCCAGCAGCTTGATACCGTCTTGGCGGGATAAGGCGGAGCAGTACTTC.

V gene TRBV11-2 combines with J gene TRBJ2-3; 12 bases fit TRBD2. Trimming removed 8 bases from V and 4 bases from J; junction bases left unmatched: 4. This CDR3 is built from 14 residues. Germline V gene sequence: CDR1 SGHAT, CDR2 FQNNGV. CDR3 region: CASATSGRPDTQYF. The DNA for the CDR3 is TGTGCCAGCGCGACTAGCGGGAGACCAGATACGCAGTATTTT.